A selection of T cell receptor beta chains follows, all from one sample in a study of T cell repertoires in cytomegalovirus infection. TCRdb used MiXCR to reprocess the reads, holding one entry per CDR3 protein. The table shows 450,000 to 650,000 distinct CDR3 sequences, with approximately 25% occurring only once. Sequenced material: PBMCs. The receptors come from a human donor in good health (CMV status not recorded). Some clones in this sample may be carry-over from other donors' samples. Both conserved end residues are part of each CDR3. D genes are given only for firm matches. Clone size, where shown, is once, few, many, or a class for clones that have expanded.

V gene: TRBV14; clone size: few; J gene: TRBJ2-1; D gene: .; CDR3 DNA: TGTGCCAGCAGCCAAGATCGACATCCAAGCAATGAGCAGTTCTTC; CDR3 protein: CASSQDRHPSNEQFF
V gene: TRBV4-2; clone size: .; J gene: TRBJ2-1; D gene: .; CDR3 DNA: TGTGCCAGCAGCCAAGACGGGATCAATGAGCAGTTCTTC; CDR3 protein: CASSQDGINEQFF
V gene: TRBV2; clone size: .; J gene: TRBJ1-5; D gene: .; CDR3 DNA: TGTGCCAGCGCCGTGGTCGGAACTATAGGGCAGCCCCAGCATTTT; CDR3 protein: CASAVVGTIGQPQHF
V gene: TRBV7-6; clone size: many; J gene: TRBJ1-3; D gene: .; CDR3 DNA: TGTGCCAGCAGCCTTACCGGGGCAAAAAACACCATATATTTT; CDR3 protein: CASSLTGAKNTIYF
V gene: TRBV7-2; clone size: many; J gene: TRBJ1-4; D gene: .; CDR3 DNA: TGTGCCAGCAGCACAACAGGCATTACTAATGAAAAACTGTTTTTT; CDR3 protein: CASSTTGITNEKLFF
V gene: TRBV27; clone size: .; J gene: TRBJ2-2; D gene: .; CDR3 DNA: TGTGCCAGCAGCCTATTAGTTCCTCTATCCGCGAACACCGGGGAGCTGTTTTTT; CDR3 protein: CASSLLVPLSANTGELFF
V gene: TRBV27; clone size: few; J gene: TRBJ2-7; D gene: TRBD2; CDR3 DNA: TGTGCCAGCAGTCTGAGCGGGAGCACTTACGAGCAGTACTTC; CDR3 protein: CASSLSGSTYEQYF
V gene: TRBV20-1; clone size: .; J gene: TRBJ2-7; D gene: TRBD1; CDR3 DNA: TGCAGTGCCATCTCCGGGACAGGGTCCTACGAGCAGTACTTC; CDR3 protein: CSAISGTGSYEQYF
V gene: TRBV10-3; clone size: .; J gene: TRBJ2-3; D gene: .; CDR3 DNA: TGTGCCATCAGGGTGGTGTCGGCTTCAGATACGCAGTATTTT; CDR3 protein: CAIRVVSASDTQYF
V gene: TRBV29-1; clone size: .; J gene: TRBJ2-3; D gene: .; CDR3 DNA: TGCAGCGTTGTGGTCAGGGGAGTGACAGATACGCAGTATTTT; CDR3 protein: CSVVVRGVTDTQYF
V gene: TRBV12-3/TRBV12-4; clone size: .; J gene: TRBJ1-5; D gene: .; CDR3 DNA: TGTGCCAGCAGTTTAGCGATCGGTCATCAGCCCCAGCATTTT; CDR3 protein: CASSLAIGHQPQHF
V gene: TRBV6-5; clone size: .; J gene: TRBJ2-1; D gene: .; CDR3 DNA: TGTGCCACCAAGCGACTGAGCGGGTCCAGCGACAATGAGCAGTTCTTC; CDR3 protein: CATKRLSGSSDNEQFF
V gene: TRBV7-8; clone size: few; J gene: TRBJ1-1; D gene: .; CDR3 DNA: TGTGCCAGCAGCTTAGTCAGGGAGGGCACTGAAGCTTTCTTT; CDR3 protein: CASSLVREGTEAFF
V gene: TRBV29-1; clone size: few; J gene: TRBJ2-3; D gene: .; CDR3 DNA: TGCAGCGATTACAACAGGGCCACAGATACGCAGTATTTT; CDR3 protein: CSDYNRATDTQYF
V gene: TRBV7-2; clone size: few; J gene: TRBJ2-5; D gene: .; CDR3 DNA: TGTGCCAGCAGCTTATTGCGACTACCCCAAGAGACCCAGTACTTC; CDR3 protein: CASSLLRLPQETQYF
V gene: TRBV30; clone size: .; J gene: TRBJ2-3; D gene: .; CDR3 DNA: TGTGCCGGGGACTCTTCTTTCACAGATACGCAGTATTTT; CDR3 protein: CAGDSSFTDTQYF
V gene: TRBV19; clone size: few; J gene: TRBJ1-1; D gene: .; CDR3 DNA: TGTGCCAGTAGTATAGATCTTTGGGGCACTGAAGCTTTCTTT; CDR3 protein: CASSIDLWGTEAFF
V gene: TRBV15; clone size: .; J gene: TRBJ2-1; D gene: TRBD2; CDR3 DNA: TGTGCCACCAGCAGATCCCAAGGCGGGAGGGCCTACCCCGAGCAGTTCTTC; CDR3 protein: CATSRSQGGRAYPEQFF
V gene: TRBV7-8; clone size: few; J gene: TRBJ2-3; D gene: TRBD1; CDR3 DNA: TGTGCCAGCAGCCTAGGACAGGGGCCTAGCACAGATACGCAGTATTTT; CDR3 protein: CASSLGQGPSTDTQYF
V gene: TRBV5-4; clone size: few; J gene: TRBJ2-2; D gene: .; CDR3 DNA: TGTGCCAGCAGCCCAGCTCCCACGGCGGCCAACACCGGGGAGCTGTTTTTT; CDR3 protein: CASSPAPTAANTGELFF
V gene: TRBV11-2; clone size: few; J gene: TRBJ2-3; D gene: .; CDR3 DNA: TGTGCCAGCAGCTTAGGGCGGGGACACACAGATACGCAGTATTTT; CDR3 protein: CASSLGRGHTDTQYF
V gene: TRBV24-1; clone size: few; J gene: TRBJ2-5; D gene: .; CDR3 DNA: TGTGCCACCAGTGGTGGGCCCCAAGAGACCCAGTACTTC; CDR3 protein: CATSGGPQETQYF
V gene: TRBV28; clone size: few; J gene: TRBJ2-3; D gene: TRBD2; CDR3 DNA: TGTGCCAGCAACCTCATCCGGACTAGCGGGAGTTATACGCAGTATTTT; CDR3 protein: CASNLIRTSGSYTQYF
V gene: TRBV11-2; clone size: many; J gene: TRBJ2-2; D gene: TRBD2; CDR3 DNA: TGTGCCAGCAGCTTGACTAGCGGGATTGGCGACACCGGGGAGCTGTTTTTT; CDR3 protein: CASSLTSGIGDTGELFF
V gene: TRBV12-3/TRBV12-4; clone size: once; J gene: TRBJ2-1; D gene: .; CDR3 DNA: TGTGCCAGCACCCACCTCGGGAGAGCGATCTACAATGAGCAGTTCTTC; CDR3 protein: CASTHLGRAIYNEQFF
V gene: TRBV6-5; clone size: .; J gene: TRBJ2-5; D gene: TRBD2; CDR3 DNA: TGTGCCAGCAGAGCGACTAGCGGGAGGGCAAGAGGCGAGACCCAGTACTTC; CDR3 protein: CASRATSGRARGETQYF
V gene: TRBV7-3; clone size: many; J gene: TRBJ2-5; D gene: TRBD2; CDR3 DNA: TGTGCCAGCAGTTCCGGGACTAGCGGGGAAAAGTACTTC; CDR3 protein: CASSSGTSGEKYF
V gene: TRBV6-1; clone size: many; J gene: TRBJ2-7; D gene: TRBD1; CDR3 DNA: TGTGCCAGTTTCGGGACAGGGTTCTACGAGCAGTACTTC; CDR3 protein: CASFGTGFYEQYF
V gene: TRBV5-6; clone size: .; J gene: TRBJ2-1; D gene: TRBD2; CDR3 DNA: TGTGCCAGCAGCTCTGGGACTAGCGGCCTTAAGGGCAATGAGCAGTTCTTC; CDR3 protein: CASSSGTSGLKGNEQFF
V gene: TRBV7-4; clone size: few; J gene: TRBJ2-1; D gene: TRBD2; CDR3 DNA: TGTGCCAGCAGCCACCTAGCGGGGGTGGATAATGAGCAGTTCTTC; CDR3 protein: CASSHLAGVDNEQFF
V gene: TRBV25-1; clone size: .; J gene: TRBJ1-5; D gene: .; CDR3 DNA: TGTGCCAGCAGTGAAGGATCAGGCCCCAATCAGCCCCAGCATTTT; CDR3 protein: CASSEGSGPNQPQHF
V gene: TRBV6-2/TRBV6-3; clone size: few; J gene: TRBJ2-1; D gene: .; CDR3 DNA: TGTGCCAGCAGTTACTCAGTCCAGCGAGGCGGCTCCTACAATGAGCAGTTCTTC; CDR3 protein: CASSYSVQRGGSYNEQFF
V gene: TRBV2; clone size: few; J gene: TRBJ2-1; D gene: .; CDR3 DNA: TGTGCCAGCAAGTTGTCTGGGACGGGCTCCTACAATGAGCAGTTCTTC; CDR3 protein: CASKLSGTGSYNEQFF
V gene: TRBV7-9; clone size: .; J gene: TRBJ2-7; D gene: .; CDR3 DNA: TGTGCCAGCAGCTTAGATCTCCACGAGCAGTACTTC; CDR3 protein: CASSLDLHEQYF
V gene: TRBV5-3; clone size: .; J gene: TRBJ1-6; D gene: .; CDR3 DNA: TGTGCCAGCAGCTCGGAGATAAATTCACCCCTCCACTTT; CDR3 protein: CASSSEINSPLHF
V gene: TRBV2; clone size: .; J gene: TRBJ1-1; D gene: TRBD1; CDR3 DNA: TGTGCCAGCAGAACCGGGACAGGGTTTTTGAACACTGAAGCTTTCTTT; CDR3 protein: CASRTGTGFLNTEAFF
V gene: TRBV2; clone size: few; J gene: TRBJ2-1; D gene: TRBD2; CDR3 DNA: TGTGCCAGCAGTGAAATGCGTAGCGGGAATCCCTACAATGAGCAGTTCTTC; CDR3 protein: CASSEMRSGNPYNEQFF
V gene: TRBV11-2; clone size: many; J gene: TRBJ1-5; D gene: .; CDR3 DNA: TGTGCCAGCAGCTTGGTTAGCAATCAGCCCCAGCATTTT; CDR3 protein: CASSLVSNQPQHF
V gene: TRBV7-2; clone size: many; J gene: TRBJ2-5; D gene: TRBD1; CDR3 DNA: TGTGCCAGCAGTCGTGACAGGGGCGAGACCCAGTACTTC; CDR3 protein: CASSRDRGETQYF
V gene: TRBV6-2/TRBV6-3; clone size: .; J gene: TRBJ2-3; D gene: .; CDR3 DNA: TGTGCCAGCAGAGAAGGGGCTTTTACAGATACGCAGTATTTT; CDR3 protein: CASREGAFTDTQYF
V gene: TRBV12-3/TRBV12-4; clone size: .; J gene: TRBJ2-3; D gene: TRBD2; CDR3 DNA: TGTGCCAGCAGTCCCCGACTAGCGGGAGAGGTAGATACGCAGTATTTT; CDR3 protein: CASSPRLAGEVDTQYF
V gene: TRBV7-2; clone size: many; J gene: TRBJ2-1; D gene: .; CDR3 DNA: TGTGCCAGCAGCTTAGTAGTGCGGGACCAGCAGTTCTTC; CDR3 protein: CASSLVVRDQQFF
V gene: TRBV11-2; clone size: .; J gene: TRBJ2-3; D gene: .; CDR3 DNA: TGTGCCAGCAGCGAGACAGATACGCAGTATTTT; CDR3 protein: CASSETDTQYF
V gene: TRBV19; clone size: many; J gene: TRBJ2-1; D gene: .; CDR3 DNA: TGTGCCAGTAGTATTAGTGGGAGCCCCTACAATGAGCAGTTCTTC; CDR3 protein: CASSISGSPYNEQFF
V gene: TRBV5-6; clone size: few; J gene: TRBJ2-7; D gene: TRBD2; CDR3 DNA: TGTGCCAGCAGCTTGGAGCTAGCGGGAGTGGCCTACGAGCAGTACTTC; CDR3 protein: CASSLELAGVAYEQYF
V gene: TRBV6-1; clone size: .; J gene: TRBJ2-1; D gene: .; CDR3 DNA: TGTGCCAGCGGGTATTCCAGAGACAATGAGCAGTTCTTC; CDR3 protein: CASGYSRDNEQFF
V gene: TRBV6-1; clone size: few; J gene: TRBJ1-1; D gene: .; CDR3 DNA: TGTGCCAGCAATGAGCACCCCGTCACTGAAGCTTTCTTT; CDR3 protein: CASNEHPVTEAFF
V gene: TRBV12-3/TRBV12-4; clone size: .; J gene: TRBJ1-2; D gene: .; CDR3 DNA: TGTGCCAGCAGCTCGTTGGGTTCGGGAGGCTACACCTTC; CDR3 protein: CASSSLGSGGYTF
V gene: TRBV6-5; clone size: many; J gene: TRBJ2-1; D gene: .; CDR3 DNA: TGTGCCAGCAGTTACTTTCGGGATCCTTATAACAATGAGCAGTTCTTC; CDR3 protein: CASSYFRDPYNNEQFF
V gene: TRBV29-1; clone size: .; J gene: TRBJ2-2; D gene: .; CDR3 DNA: TGCAGCGTTGGTTGGAGGGCCGGCACCGGGGAGCTGTTTTTT; CDR3 protein: CSVGWRAGTGELFF